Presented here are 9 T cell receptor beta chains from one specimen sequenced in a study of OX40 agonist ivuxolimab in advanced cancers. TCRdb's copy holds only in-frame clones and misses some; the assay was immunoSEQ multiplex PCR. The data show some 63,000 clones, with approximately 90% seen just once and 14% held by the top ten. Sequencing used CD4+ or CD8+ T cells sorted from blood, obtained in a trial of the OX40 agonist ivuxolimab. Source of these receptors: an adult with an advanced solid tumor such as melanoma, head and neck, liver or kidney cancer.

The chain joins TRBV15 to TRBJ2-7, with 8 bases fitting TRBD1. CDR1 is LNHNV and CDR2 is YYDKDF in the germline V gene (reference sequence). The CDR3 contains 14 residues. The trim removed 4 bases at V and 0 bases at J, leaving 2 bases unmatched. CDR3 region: CATSKQGVSYEQYF. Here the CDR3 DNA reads TGTGCCACCAGCAAACAGGGGGTCTCCTACGAGCAGTACTTC.

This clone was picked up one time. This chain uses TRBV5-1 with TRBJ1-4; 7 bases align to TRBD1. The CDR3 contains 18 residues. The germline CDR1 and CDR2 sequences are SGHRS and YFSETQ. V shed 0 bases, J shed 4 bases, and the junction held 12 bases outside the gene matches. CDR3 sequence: CASSLGDYPGQLNEKLFF. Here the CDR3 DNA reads TGCGCCAGCAGCTTGGGGGATTACCCGGGACAGCTTAATGAAAAACTGTTTTTT.

The CDR3: CSAREAEQYF. As DNA, the CDR3 is TGCAGTGCTCGGGAAGCCGAGCAGTACTTC. The rearrangement joins TRBV20-1 to TRBJ2-7; maybe TRBD2 (5 bases). This CDR3 has 10 residues. Deletions cut 5 bases from V and 6 bases from J, with 8 bases between. Germline V CDR1 and CDR2: DFQATT, SNEGSKA (reference sequence).

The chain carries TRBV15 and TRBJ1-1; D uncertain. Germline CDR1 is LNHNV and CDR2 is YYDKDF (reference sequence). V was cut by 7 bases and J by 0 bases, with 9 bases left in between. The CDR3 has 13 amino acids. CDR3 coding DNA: TGTGCCACCAAGTCAGTCATGAACACTGAAGCTTTCTTT. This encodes CATKSVMNTEAFF.

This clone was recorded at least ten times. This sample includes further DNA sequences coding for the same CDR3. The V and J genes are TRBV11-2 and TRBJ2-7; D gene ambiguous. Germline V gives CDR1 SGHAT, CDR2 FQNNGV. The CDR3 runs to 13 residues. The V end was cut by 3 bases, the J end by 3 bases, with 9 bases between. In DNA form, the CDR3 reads TGTGCCAGCAGCTTCGGCGGAAGCTACGAGCAGTACTTC. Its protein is CASSFGGSYEQYF.

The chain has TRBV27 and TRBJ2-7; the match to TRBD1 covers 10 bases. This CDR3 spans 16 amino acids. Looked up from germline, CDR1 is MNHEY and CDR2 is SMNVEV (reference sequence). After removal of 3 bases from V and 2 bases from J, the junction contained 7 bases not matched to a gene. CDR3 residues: CASSLAGQGIPYEQYF. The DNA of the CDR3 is TGTGCCAGCAGTTTGGCGGGACAGGGGATCCCCTACGAGCAGTACTTC.

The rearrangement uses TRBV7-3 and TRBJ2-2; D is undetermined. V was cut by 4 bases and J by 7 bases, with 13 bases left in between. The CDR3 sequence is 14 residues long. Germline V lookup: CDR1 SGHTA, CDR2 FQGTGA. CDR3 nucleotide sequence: TGTGCCAGCAGCTCACTACACCTGAACGGGGAGCTGTTTTTT. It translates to CASSSLHLNGELFF.

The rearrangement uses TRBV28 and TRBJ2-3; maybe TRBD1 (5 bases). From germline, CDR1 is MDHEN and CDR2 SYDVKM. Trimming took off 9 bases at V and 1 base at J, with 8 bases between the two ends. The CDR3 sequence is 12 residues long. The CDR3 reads CASGRGTDTQYF. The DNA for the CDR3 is TGTGCCAGTGGCAGGGGCACAGATACGCAGTATTTT. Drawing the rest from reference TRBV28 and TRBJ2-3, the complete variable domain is DVKVTQSSRYLVKRTGEKVFLECVQDMDHENMFWYRQDPGLGLRLIYFSYDVKMKEKGDIPEGYSVSREKKERFSLILESASTNQTSMYLCASGRGTDTQYFGPGTRLTVL.

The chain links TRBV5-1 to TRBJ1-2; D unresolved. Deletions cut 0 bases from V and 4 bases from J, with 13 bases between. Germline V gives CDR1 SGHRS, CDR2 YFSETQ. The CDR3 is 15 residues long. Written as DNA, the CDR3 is TGCGCCAGCAGCTTGGACGAGGGCTCCCTCTATGGCTACACCTTC. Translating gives CASSLDEGSLYGYTF.